This TCR beta chain is drawn from a study of CD8 T cells in Susac syndrome. This clonotype showed up just once. Random hexamers were used to reverse transcribe 0.5 to 1 ug of RNA. One entry per CDR3 protein results from TCRdb running MiXCR on the immunoSEQ multiplex PCR reads. The sample records 180,000 or so distinct CDR3 sequences, about 95% being singletons. The sequenced sample was CD4+ T cells from PBMCs. The TCR sequence derives from a human donor in good health.

In nucleotides, the CDR3 is TGCAGCGTTTCGACAGTCTACGAGCAGTACTTC. This sequence encodes CSVSTVYEQYF. The genes are TRBV29-1 and TRBJ2-7; the D gene is possibly TRBD1 (5 bases). Germline-derived CDR1 and CDR2 are SQVTM and ANQGSEA. The CDR3 runs to 11 residues. The V gene lost 5 bases and the J gene lost 3 bases, with 8 bases spanning the gap.